Listed here are 10 T cell receptor beta chains from one sample, sequenced in a study of Ad26.COV2.S vaccination and SARS-CoV-2 variants. Repertoires were generated with immunoSEQ multiplex PCR, while TCRdb's copy carries only in-frame clones and drops some. The sample records hundreds of thousands of clones, around 87% being singletons. Treatment defined: 19 received Ad26.COV2.S at low or high dose, single or two shots; 5 received placebo; per-sample allocation not given. Day 63 following the first vaccine or placebo injection was when the samples were taken. This specimen consisted of peripheral blood, obtained in a trial of Ad26.COV2.S vaccine versus placebo. All receptors derive from a person aged 18-65 years who received the Ad26.COV2.S COVID-19 vaccine or a placebo.

The rearrangement links TRBV24-1 to TRBJ2-3; D ambiguous. Trimming pared 9 bases from V and 0 bases from J, leaving 6 bases between. The germline V gene encodes CDR1 KGHDR and CDR2 SFDVKD. CDR3 size: 12 residues. The CDR3 region is CATSESTDTQYF. CDR3 in DNA: TGTGCCACCTCCGAAAGCACAGATACGCAGTATTTT.

This chain links TRBV12-3 or TRBV12-4 with TRBJ1-1; 7 nucleotides agree with TRBD1. The CDR3 runs 13 residues. V was clipped by 3 bases and J by 8 bases; unmatched bases: 6. The CDR3 region is CASSFSGQDEAFF. For the CDR3, the DNA is TGTGCCAGCAGTTTTTCCGGACAGGACGAAGCTTTCTTT.

V usage is TRBV11-2 and J usage is TRBJ1-6; tentative D call: TRBD1 (5 bases). Trimming shortened V by 5 bases and J by 7 bases, and 15 bases separated the two germline ends. Germline lookup yields CDR1 SGHAT and CDR2 FQNNGV. The CDR3 has 15 amino acids. This CDR3 reads CASSERDGSNSPLHF. The CDR3 DNA reads TGTGCCAGCAGCGAACGGGACGGGTCAAATTCACCCCTCCACTTT.

V gene TRBV7-2 combines with J gene TRBJ2-1; TRBD2 is a possible D gene (5 bases). The CDR3 spans 15 residues. Germline-derived CDR1 and CDR2 are SGHTA and FQGNSA. The V and J ends lost 1 base and 6 bases respectively, with 13 bases between them. CDR3 amino acids: CASSLVVQGGNEQFF. The CDR3, as DNA: TGTGCCAGCAGCTTAGTAGTACAAGGAGGCAATGAGCAGTTCTTC.

J is TRBJ2-1 and V is TRBV5-6; 8 bases map to TRBD2. CDR1 is SGHDT and CDR2 is YYEEEE in the germline V gene. The CDR3 runs to 15 residues. The V gene end was trimmed by 4 bases and the J gene end by 0 bases; junction bases not matched to a gene: 3. The DNA for the CDR3 is TGTGCCAGCAGCATGCGGGGGGTCTCCTACAATGAGCAGTTCTTC. It codes for CASSMRGVSYNEQFF.

The DNA for the CDR3 is TGTGCCAGCAATGCCCCCCAGAGGGATAAACAGCCCCAGCATTTT. It yields the protein CASNAPQRDKQPQHF. The rearrangement uses TRBV2 and TRBJ1-5; unclear D gene. Germline V gene sequence: CDR1 SNHLY, CDR2 FYNNEI. The V and J ends lost 7 bases and 7 bases respectively, with 20 bases between them. This CDR3 has 15 amino acids.

The J gene is TRBJ1-6, the V gene TRBV5-8; no firm D call. This CDR3 contains 13 residues. From germline, CDR1 is SGHTS and CDR2 YDEGEE. V dropped 0 bases and J dropped 9 bases, with 7 bases sitting between them. The CDR3 sequence: CASSLEQSSPLHF. CDR3 nucleotides: TGTGCCAGCAGCTTGGAACAGAGTTCACCCCTCCACTTT.

This clone was seen once. The chain links TRBV18 to TRBJ2-7, with D uncertain. V was shortened by 1 base and J by 2 bases, with 6 bases between the two germline ends. In germline, CDR1 is KGHSH, CDR2 LQKENI. The CDR3 length is 13 residues. The CDR3 sequence: CASSPQVTYEQYF. The CDR3 DNA reads as TGTGCCAGCTCACCACAGGTTACCTACGAGCAGTACTTC.

This chain joins TRBV15 and TRBJ2-7; D gene uncertain. The ends were cut back, 3 bases at V and 6 bases at J, with 15 bases in the middle. Looked up from germline, CDR1 is LNHNV and CDR2 is YYDKDF (reference sequence). CDR3 size: 14 residues. The CDR3 is CATSSLLTGVEQYF. CDR3 bases: TGTGCCACCAGCAGCCTTCTTACGGGTGTCGAGCAGTACTTC.

The DNA for the CDR3 is TGCGCCAGCAGCTTGGGACAGGGCTCACCAGATACGCAGTATTTT. Protein product: CASSLGQGSPDTQYF. V usage is TRBV5-1 and J usage is TRBJ2-3; 7 bases are shared with TRBD1. Germline V gene lookup returns CDR1 SGHRS and CDR2 YFSETQ. The CDR3 is 15 residues long. V was clipped by 0 bases and J by 4 bases; unmatched bases: 5. The whole variable domain, filled in from reference TRBV5-1 and TRBJ2-3, reads KAGVTQTPRYLIKTRGQQVTLSCSPISGHRSVSWYQQTPGQGLQFLFEYFSETQRNKGNFPGRFSGRQFSNSRSEMNVSTLELGDSALYLCASSLGQGSPDTQYFGPGTRLTVL.